Given below is one TCR beta chain in context. Its target is not known. The data stem from a study of T cell responses to AZD1222 COVID-19 vaccine. Germline V gives CDR1 LNHNV, CDR2 YYDKDF (reference sequence). Deletions cut 2 bases from V and 8 bases from J, with 12 bases between. CDR3 size: 14 residues. Findings of the study overall: Spike-specific TCR breadth and depth both grew after two AZD1222 doses.

Clones were sequenced by immunoSEQ multiplex PCR, and TCRdb holds only the in-frame ones, with some missing. The data show 100,000 to 150,000 clones, about 92% seen once. This specimen was peripheral blood, taken on day 0 of MenACWY control vaccination. This TCR came from an adult in good health. The V and J genes are TRBV15 and TRBJ1-4, with D perhaps matching TRBD1 (6 bases). The CDR3 reads CATSRQGIGEKLFF. As DNA, the CDR3 is TGTGCCACCAGCAGACAGGGGATCGGCGAAAAACTGTTTTTT.